A single sample is the source of the 2 T cell receptor beta chains below, sequenced in a study of blood T cell repertoires in COVID-19. Repertoires were generated with immunoSEQ multiplex PCR, while TCRdb's copy carries only in-frame clones and drops some. The sample lists about 230,000 clones, approximately 88% occurring once. Input material: peripheral blood. These receptors all stem from a man aged 40-49 years with acute or convalescent COVID-19.

This chain uses TRBV6-6 with TRBJ1-5, with D tentatively TRBD1 (5 bases). The V end was cut by 6 bases, the J end by 0 bases, with 15 bases between. CDR1 and CDR2 from the germline V gene are MNHNY and SVGAGI (reference sequence). The CDR3 is 16 amino acids. CDR3 nucleotide sequence: TGTGCCAGCAGGGGCGGTGACAGACTTAGCAATCAGCCCCAGCATTTT. The encoded protein is CASRGGDRLSNQPQHF.

In this sample, this clone turned up a few times. The rearrangement uses TRBV11-2 and TRBJ2-5; no firm D call. The germline V gene has CDR1 SGHAT and CDR2 FQNNGV. The CDR3 is 12 amino acids. The V end lost 6 bases, the J end lost 4 bases, and 9 bases lay between the germline ends. The CDR3 region is CASSATGETQYF. DNA for the CDR3: TGTGCCAGCAGTGCGACGGGAGAGACCCAGTACTTC.